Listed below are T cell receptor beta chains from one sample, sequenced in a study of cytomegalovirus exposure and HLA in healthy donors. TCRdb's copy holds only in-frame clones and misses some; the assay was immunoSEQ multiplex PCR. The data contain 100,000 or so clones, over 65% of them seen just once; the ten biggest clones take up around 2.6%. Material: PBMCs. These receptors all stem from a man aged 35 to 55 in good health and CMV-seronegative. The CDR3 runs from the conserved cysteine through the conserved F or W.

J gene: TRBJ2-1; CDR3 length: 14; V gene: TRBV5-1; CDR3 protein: CASTPQGGINEQFF
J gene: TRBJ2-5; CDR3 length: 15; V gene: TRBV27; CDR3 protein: CASSPLDRVQETQYF
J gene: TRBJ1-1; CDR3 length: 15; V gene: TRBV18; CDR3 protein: CASSLQAGRDTEAFF
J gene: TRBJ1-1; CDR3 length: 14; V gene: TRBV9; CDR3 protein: CASSVGQGATEAFF
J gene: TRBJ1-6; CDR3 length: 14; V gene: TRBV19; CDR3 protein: CASSSGGGNSPLHF
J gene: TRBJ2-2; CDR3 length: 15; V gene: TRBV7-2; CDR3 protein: CASSSTGTVGGELFF
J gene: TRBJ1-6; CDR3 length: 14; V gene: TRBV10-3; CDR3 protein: CAIGPGQGNSPLHF
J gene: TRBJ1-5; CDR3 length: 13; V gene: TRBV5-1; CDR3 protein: CASSLQGNQPQHF
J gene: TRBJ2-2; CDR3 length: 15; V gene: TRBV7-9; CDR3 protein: CASSLGSGQQGELFF
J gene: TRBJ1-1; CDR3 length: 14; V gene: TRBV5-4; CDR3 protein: CASSLRPGGTEAFF
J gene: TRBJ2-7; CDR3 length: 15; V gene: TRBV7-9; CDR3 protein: CASSIAGVRSHEQYF
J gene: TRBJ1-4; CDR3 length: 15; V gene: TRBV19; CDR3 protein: CASSRSQGAREKLFF
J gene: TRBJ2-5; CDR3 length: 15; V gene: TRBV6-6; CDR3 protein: CASTEWVERGGTQYF
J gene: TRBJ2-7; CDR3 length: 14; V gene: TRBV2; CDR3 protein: CASTPGQGANEQYF
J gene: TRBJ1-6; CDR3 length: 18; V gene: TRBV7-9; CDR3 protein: CASSQRGGYLSNNSPLHF
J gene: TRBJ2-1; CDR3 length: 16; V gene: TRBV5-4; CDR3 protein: CASSRGTSRTYNEQFF
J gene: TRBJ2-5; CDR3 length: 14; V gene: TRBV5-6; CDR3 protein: CASSRQGTQETQYF
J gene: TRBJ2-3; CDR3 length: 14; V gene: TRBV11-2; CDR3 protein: CASSLGASTISQYF
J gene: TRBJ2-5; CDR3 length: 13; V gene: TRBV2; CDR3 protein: CASSPSGQETQYF
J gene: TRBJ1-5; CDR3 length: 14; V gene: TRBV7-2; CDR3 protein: CASSLPEHHQPQHF
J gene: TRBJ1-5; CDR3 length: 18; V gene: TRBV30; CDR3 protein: CAWSVHRGQEGANQPQHF
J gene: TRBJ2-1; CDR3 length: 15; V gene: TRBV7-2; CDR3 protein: CASSLSGGAHNEQFF